The 32 T cell receptor beta chains below all came from one sample that was sequenced in a study of OX40 agonist ivuxolimab in advanced cancers. Repertoires were generated with immunoSEQ multiplex PCR, while TCRdb's copy carries only in-frame clones and drops some. The data show over 70,000 clones, about nine tenths seen once. This material consisted of CD4+ or CD8+ T cells sorted from blood, taken in a trial of the OX40 agonist ivuxolimab. The receptors stem from an adult with an advanced solid tumor such as melanoma, head and neck, liver or kidney cancer.

The V and J genes are TRBV15 and TRBJ2-7; 10 bases line up with TRBD2. Germline CDR1 reads LNHNV; CDR2 reads YYDKDF (reference sequence). With V trimmed by 3 bases and J by 5 bases, 7 bases remained unmatched. The CDR3 runs to 15 residues. The CDR3 nucleotides read TGTGCCACCAGCAGGCCGGGACTAGCGACTAACGAGCAGTACTTC. Translation: CATSRPGLATNEQYF.

The chain employs TRBV7-9 and TRBJ2-1; 8 nucleotides align to TRBD1. The CDR3 runs 16 residues. Trimming at V came to 2 bases and at J to 3 bases, leaving 6 bases not matched to a gene. CDR1 and CDR2 (germline): SEHNR, FQNEAQ (reference sequence). The CDR3 bases are TGTGCCAGCAGCTTACTAACAGGGGGGAACTACAATGAGCAGTTCTTC. Translated, it gives CASSLLTGGNYNEQFF.

The chain carries TRBV11-2 and TRBJ2-2; D not resolved. This CDR3 spans 12 amino acids. The V gene lost 6 bases and the J gene lost 6 bases, with 8 bases spanning the gap. Germline CDR1 SGHAT, CDR2 FQNNGV. For the CDR3, the DNA is TGTGCCAGCAGGATGTTCGCCGGGGAGCTGTTTTTT. It yields the protein CASRMFAGELFF.

The V call is TRBV7-3, the J call TRBJ2-3; D is ambiguous. This CDR3 spans 15 amino acids. Germline CDR1 SGHTA, CDR2 FQGTGA. V lost 1 base and J lost 1, with 9 bases in between. CDR3 in amino acids: CASSLKTGGTDTQYF. Here the CDR3 DNA reads TGTGCCAGCAGCTTAAAAACGGGTGGCACAGATACGCAGTATTTT.

This sequence joins TRBV27 and TRBJ2-5; 14 positions agree with TRBD2. The CDR3 is 15 amino acids. Germline V gives CDR1 MNHEY, CDR2 SMNVEV (reference sequence). V shed 5 bases and J 8 bases; nucleotides not matched to a gene: 7. CDR3 in DNA: TGTGCCAGCAGTCGGGGACTAGCGGGGGCGGCCACCCAGTACTTC. Translated, it gives CASSRGLAGAATQYF.

J is TRBJ2-1 and V is TRBV6-1; no reliable D call. The CDR3 covers 15 residues. In germline, CDR1 is MNHNS, CDR2 SASEGT. The V gene lost 8 bases and the J gene lost 8 bases, with 22 bases spanning the gap. Written as DNA, the CDR3 is TGTGCCAGCGGGCTGTTGGGGAACCCGGGCGATGAGCAGTTCTTC. This translates into CASGLLGNPGDEQFF.

CDR3 nucleotides: TGTGCCAGCAGACAGGGAACGAATCAGCCCCAGCATTTT. As protein: CASRQGTNQPQHF. The rearrangement joins TRBV25-1 to TRBJ1-5; weak D call: TRBD1 (6 bases). The CDR3 loop spans 13 amino acids. Between the trimmed V and J ends, which lost 6 bases and 4 bases, there was a span of 10 bases. Germline lookup yields CDR1 MGHDK and CDR2 SYGVNS.

This clone was seen once. The chain uses TRBV28 and TRBJ1-2; 9 positions match TRBD1. J lost 2 bases, V lost 6 bases, and 7 bases had no gene match. CDR1 is MDHEN and CDR2 is SYDVKM in the germline V gene. This CDR3 spans 15 amino acids. CDR3 residues: CASRSWGQGNYGYTF. The CDR3 bases are TGTGCCAGCAGAAGCTGGGGACAGGGCAACTATGGCTACACCTTC.

This rearrangement joins TRBV11-2 to TRBJ2-3; 7 bases are shared with TRBD1. Trimming at V came to 0 bases and at J to 5 bases, leaving 8 bases not matched to a gene. This CDR3 comprises 16 residues. Germline V gene lookup returns CDR1 SGHAT and CDR2 FQNNGV. This CDR3 is CASSLEGGRVGDTQYF. Written as DNA, the CDR3 is TGTGCCAGCAGCTTAGAAGGGGGCCGGGTTGGAGATACGCAGTATTTT.

This chain links TRBV7-8 with TRBJ2-7, with 7 nucleotides matching TRBD1. The V segment lost 5 bases and the J segment 2 bases; nucleotides outside the gene matches: 6. The germline V gene has CDR1 SGHVS and CDR2 FQNEAQ. This CDR3 has 14 residues. Here the CDR3 reads CASSGTAIAYEQYF. CDR3 sequence (DNA): TGTGCCAGCAGCGGGACAGCTATAGCCTACGAGCAGTACTTC.

The V and J genes are TRBV19 and TRBJ1-2; TRBD1 aligns across 10 bases. Germline-derived CDR1 and CDR2 are LNHDA and SQIVND (reference sequence). CDR3 size: 17 residues. V was pared by 3 bases and J by 4 bases, with 11 bases of the junction left unmatched. The CDR3 protein is CASSISGTGALGYGYTF. The CDR3 nucleotides read TGTGCCAGTAGTATCTCCGGGACAGGGGCTCTTGGCTATGGCTACACCTTC.

This chain connects TRBV2 to TRBJ2-5; D gene ambiguous. The CDR3 is 10 residues long. V was trimmed by 4 bases and J by 4 bases, leaving 1 base between them. Germline V gene sequence: CDR1 SNHLY, CDR2 FYNNEI. This CDR3 is CASSVETQYF. Written as DNA, the CDR3 is TGTGCCAGCAGTGTAGAGACCCAGTACTTC.

This chain uses TRBV18 with TRBJ1-4; D is perhaps TRBD1 (6 bases). Trimming stripped 4 bases from V and 8 bases from J, with 11 bases between. This CDR3 is 13 amino acids long. The germline CDR1 and CDR2 sequences are KGHSH and LQKENI. In DNA, the CDR3 is TGTGCCAGCTCACAACAGGGAGGGGAAAAACTGTTTTTT. This gives the protein CASSQQGGEKLFF.

This clone was observed once. The rearrangement links TRBV7-8 to TRBJ2-5; 10 nucleotides match TRBD2. Germline lookup yields CDR1 SGHVS and CDR2 FQNEAQ. The CDR3 is made up of 14 amino acids. The trim removed 2 bases at V and 4 bases at J, leaving 1 base unmatched. CDR3 nucleotides: TGTGCCAGCAGCTTACGGACTAGCGGAGAGACCCAGTACTTC. Translated: CASSLRTSGETQYF.

The chain links TRBV30 to TRBJ2-3; TRBD2 aligns across 8 bases. CDR1 GTSNPN and CDR2 SVGIG come from the germline V gene (reference sequence). Trimming took 5 bases from V and 3 from J; bases not matched to a gene: 7. The CDR3 has 14 amino acids. The DNA of the CDR3 is TGTGCCTGGTCCCGGGAGGGCCAAACAGATACGCAGTATTTT. Encoded protein: CAWSREGQTDTQYF. The variable domain in full, with the rest retrieved from reference TRBV30 and TRBJ2-3, is SQTIHQWPATLVQPVGSPLSLECTVEGTSNPNLYWYRQAAGRGLQLLFYSVGIGQISSEVPQNLSASRPQDRQFILSSKKLLLSDSGFYLCAWSREGQTDTQYFGPGTRLTVL.

The chain carries TRBV4-1 and TRBJ2-2; no reliable D call. Germline CDR1 MGHRA, CDR2 YSYEKL. Trimming stripped 1 base from V and 7 bases from J, with 10 bases between. The CDR3 has 14 amino acids. This CDR3 reads CASSQGPVGGELFF. CDR3 nucleotide sequence: TGCGCCAGCAGCCAAGGGCCCGTGGGCGGGGAGCTGTTTTTT.

The CDR3 DNA sequence: TGCGCCAGCAGCTTCGGCCGCGGGCAAGAGACCCAGTACTTC. It is translated as CASSFGRGQETQYF. V is TRBV5-1 and J is TRBJ2-5; maybe TRBD2 (5 bases). Germline V gene data show CDR1 as SGHRS and CDR2 as YFSETQ. V lost 2 bases, J lost 2 bases, and 10 bases lay in between. CDR3 length: 14 amino acids. The full variable domain, with the rest looked up from reference TRBV5-1 and TRBJ2-5, is KAGVTQTPRYLIKTRGQQVTLSCSPISGHRSVSWYQQTPGQGLQFLFEYFSETQRNKGNFPGRFSGRQFSNSRSEMNVSTLELGDSALYLCASSFGRGQETQYFGPGTRLLVL.

This chain joins TRBV7-9 and TRBJ2-3; a weak D match, TRBD2 (5 bases). V was cut by 2 bases and J by 0 bases, with 9 bases left in between. Germline V gene lookup returns CDR1 SEHNR and CDR2 FQNEAQ (reference sequence). This CDR3 has 15 residues. CDR3 residues: CASSLSRVSTDTQYF. CDR3 bases: TGTGCCAGCAGCTTATCGAGGGTCAGCACAGATACGCAGTATTTT. The variable domain in full, completed from reference TRBV7-9 and TRBJ2-3, reads DTGVSQNPRHKITKRGQNVTFRCDPISEHNRLYWYRQTLGQGPEFLTYFQNEAQLEKSRLLSDRFSAERPKGSFSTLEIQRTEQGDSAMYLCASSLSRVSTDTQYFGPGTRLTVL.

This chain links TRBV11-2 with TRBJ1-1; TRBD1 matches at 7 bases. The CDR3 has 14 residues. Trimming cost V 3 bases and J 7 bases; bases outside gene matches: 8. Germline CDR1 is SGHAT and CDR2 is FQNNGV. In DNA form, the CDR3 reads TGTGCCAGCAGCTTCGTCGGCAGGGGGTTTGAAGCTTTCTTT. Its protein is CASSFVGRGFEAFF.

The chain employs TRBV5-1 and TRBJ1-4, with TRBD1 matching over 11 bases. Germline CDR1 is SGHRS and CDR2 is YFSETQ. The CDR3 consists of 17 residues. J was trimmed by 8 bases and V by 3 bases; bases with no gene match: 12. The CDR3 loop reads CASSSGQGGPVFEKLFF. CDR3 nucleotides: TGCGCCAGCAGCTCGGGACAGGGGGGTCCAGTTTTCGAAAAACTGTTTTTT.

The V and J genes are TRBV7-3 and TRBJ2-1, with D uncertain. There are 13 residues in the CDR3. Germline V gives CDR1 SGHTA, CDR2 FQGTGA. With 4 bases removed from V and 8 bases from J, the gap between germline ends came to 12 bases. CDR3 DNA sequence: TGTGCCAGCAGCTCCCCTCCTAGATATGAGCAGTTCTTC. It translates to CASSSPPRYEQFF. Based on the CDR3 plus reference TRBV7-3 and TRBJ2-1, the full variable domain is GAGVSQTPSNKVTEKGKYVELRCDPISGHTALYWYRQSLGQGPEFLIYFQGTGAADDSGLPNDRFFAVRPEGSVSTLKIQRTERGDSAVYLCASSSPPRYEQFFGPGTRLTVL.

The CDR3 region has the DNA TGTGCCAGCAGCTTATTGTTCACTGAAGCTTTCTTT. It specifies CASSLLFTEAFF. The V call is TRBV7-9, the J call TRBJ1-1; D is ambiguous. CDR1 SEHNR and CDR2 FQNEAQ come from the germline V gene (reference sequence). The CDR3 spans 12 residues. The V end lost 2 bases, the J end lost 4 bases, and 5 bases lay between the germline ends.

The gene calls are TRBV7-6 and TRBJ2-5, with D tentatively TRBD1 (6 bases). With 5 bases removed from V and 3 bases from J, the gap between germline ends came to 10 bases. Looked up from germline, CDR1 is SGHVS and CDR2 is FNYEAQ. CDR3 length: 13 amino acids. The CDR3 here is CASSTRQEETQYF. The CDR3 DNA reads as TGTGCCAGCAGCACCCGACAGGAAGAGACCCAGTACTTC.

The V call is TRBV18, the J call TRBJ2-7; perhaps TRBD1 as D (7 bases). Germline values: CDR1 KGHSH, CDR2 LQKENI. This CDR3 is built from 15 residues. Trimming took 4 bases from V and 2 from J, leaving 15 bases between them. The CDR3 protein is CASSLSEGAPYEQYF. The CDR3 DNA reads TGTGCCAGCTCACTCTCGGAGGGGGCCCCCTACGAGCAGTACTTC.

This clone was detected only once. The chain carries TRBV5-1 and TRBJ2-7; a weak D match, TRBD2 (6 bases). Trimming pared 3 bases from V and 3 bases from J, leaving 10 bases between. The CDR3 extends over 13 amino acids. Germline V gene data show CDR1 as SGHRS and CDR2 as YFSETQ. The CDR3 DNA reads as TGCGCCAGCAGCTCCATCGGGGGCTACGAGCAGTACTTC. This sequence encodes CASSSIGGYEQYF.

This clone was detected only once. J is TRBJ1-4 and V is TRBV7-9, with 8 bases fitting TRBD1. The CDR3 is 14 residues long. The V gene end was trimmed by 5 bases and the J gene end by 7 bases; junction bases not matched to a gene: 6. In germline, CDR1 is SEHNR, CDR2 FQNEAQ (reference sequence). In nucleotides, the CDR3 is TGTGCCAGCAGCCCGTCCAGGGGGCGTGAAAAACTGTTTTTT. Translated: CASSPSRGREKLFF.

The J gene is TRBJ1-2, the V gene TRBV10-3, with 7 bases matching TRBD1. CDR3 length: 15 amino acids. The trim removed 3 bases at V and 2 bases at J, leaving 6 bases unmatched. CDR1 is ENHRY and CDR2 is SYGVKD in the germline V gene. CDR3 sequence (DNA): TGTGCCATCAGTGACCCAACAGGGGACAACTATGGCTACACCTTC. Encoded protein: CAISDPTGDNYGYTF.

V and J are TRBV18 and TRBJ1-1; tentative D call: TRBD1 (5 bases). The V end was cut by 6 bases, the J end by 3 bases, with 14 bases between. The CDR3 covers 14 residues. In germline, CDR1 is KGHSH, CDR2 LQKENI. This chain's CDR3 is CASSTGARYTEAFF. The CDR3, as DNA: TGTGCCAGCTCCACCGGGGCGAGGTACACTGAAGCTTTCTTT.

This chain uses TRBV4-1 with TRBJ2-3; 10 bases agree with TRBD2. The CDR3 runs 20 residues. V was clipped by 0 bases and J by 6 bases; unmatched bases: 18. Germline CDR1 reads MGHRA; CDR2 reads YSYEKL. DNA for the CDR3: TGCGCCAGCAGCCAAGATCAGGCTAGCGGGAGTTTGATGTGGGCGGATACGCAGTATTTT. It specifies CASSQDQASGSLMWADTQYF.

The DNA of the CDR3 is TGTGCCAGCAGGAAATACCCCTTGGTTACTGAAGCTTTCTTT. Translation gives CASRKYPLVTEAFF. The rearrangement joins TRBV5-6 to TRBJ1-1; D call uncertain. The CDR3 has 14 residues. The V gene lost 5 bases and the J gene lost 5 bases, with 16 bases spanning the gap. Germline V gene data show CDR1 as SGHDT and CDR2 as YYEEEE.

Points on this clone: Within the sample, other DNA sequences also encode this same CDR3. The V gene is TRBV28, the J gene TRBJ2-1; weak D call: TRBD1 (5 bases). The V gene's germline CDR1 is MDHEN and CDR2 SYDVKM. V was cut by 6 bases and J by 2 bases, with 11 bases left in between. The CDR3 runs 14 residues. The CDR3 nucleotides read TGTGCCAGCAGCTTACAAGGGGCCTACAATGAGCAGTTCTTC. Its translation is CASSLQGAYNEQFF.

The chain has TRBV7-6 and TRBJ2-1, with 11 bases matching TRBD2. Per germline, CDR1 SGHVS and CDR2 FNYEAQ. This CDR3 spans 13 amino acids. V was pared by 5 bases and J by 10 bases, with 4 bases of the junction left unmatched. CDR3 bases: TGTGCCAGCAGCGGCAGACTAGCGGGAGAGCAGTTCTTC. Amino acid sequence: CASSGRLAGEQFF.